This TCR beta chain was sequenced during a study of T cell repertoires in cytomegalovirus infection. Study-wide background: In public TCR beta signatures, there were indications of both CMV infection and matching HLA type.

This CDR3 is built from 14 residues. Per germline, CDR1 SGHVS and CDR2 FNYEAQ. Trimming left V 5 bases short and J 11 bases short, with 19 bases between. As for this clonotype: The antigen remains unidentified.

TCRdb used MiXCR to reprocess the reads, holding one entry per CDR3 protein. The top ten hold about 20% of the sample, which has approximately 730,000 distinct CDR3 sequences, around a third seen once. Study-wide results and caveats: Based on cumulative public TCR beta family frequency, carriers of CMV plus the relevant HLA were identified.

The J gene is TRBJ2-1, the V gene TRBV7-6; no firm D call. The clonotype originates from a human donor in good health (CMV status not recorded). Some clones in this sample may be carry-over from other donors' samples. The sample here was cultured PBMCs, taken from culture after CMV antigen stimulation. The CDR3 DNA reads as TGTGCCAGCAGCCTACTCCTTACACGGGCCCAGCAGTTCTTC. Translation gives CASSLLLTRAQQFF.